The rows below give T cell receptor beta chains drawn from one sample of a study of T cells in Graves' hyperthyroidism and ophthalmopathy. A single record per CDR3 protein comes from TCRdb applying MiXCR to the multiplex PCR reads. The data contain under 700,000 distinct CDR3 sequences, about 43% of them singletons. Sequencing input: peripheral blood or thyroid tissue (not recorded which). The receptors derive from a woman younger than 30 with Graves' hyperthyroidism. Each CDR3 is given with its conserved first and last residue. D genes are given only for firm matches. Only some rows state a clone size, as once, few, many or a class for expanded clones.

d_gene,j_gene,v_gene,abundance,CDR3nt,CDR3aa
.,TRBJ1-1,TRBV19,.,TGTGCCAGTAGTCGGGTCGGGGCGGGGGTAAACACTGAAGCTTTCTTT,CASSRVGAGVNTEAFF
.,TRBJ1-1,TRBV29-1,many,TGCAGCGTTCAGCTCCCCACTGAAGCTTTCTTT,CSVQLPTEAFF
TRBD2,TRBJ2-7,TRBV11-2,few,TGTGCCAGCAGCTCCCGAAGCGGGGCCCCCCTCGAGCAGTACTTC,CASSSRSGAPLEQYF
.,TRBJ1-2,TRBV15,.,TGTGCCACCAGCAGTCAAGGAGGGGCTGGCTACACCTTC,CATSSQGGAGYTF
.,TRBJ2-7,TRBV2,few,TGTGCCAGCAGTGAAGTGGGTATCCGCTACGAGCAGTACTTC,CASSEVGIRYEQYF
.,TRBJ1-2,TRBV9,few,TGTGCCAGCCGCACCGACGGCTACACCTTC,CASRTDGYTF
.,TRBJ2-7,TRBV7-7,.,TGTGCTGGGGGCCCGTGGGACGAGCAGTACTTC,CAGGPWDEQYF
.,TRBJ1-4,TRBV12-3/TRBV12-4,.,TGTGCCAGCAGCTTAGACACAGGGAATGAAAAACTGTTTTTT,CASSLDTGNEKLFF
TRBD1,TRBJ1-6,TRBV3-1,.,TGTGCCAGCAGCCACCGACAGGGAGATTCACCCCTCCACTTT,CASSHRQGDSPLHF
TRBD1,TRBJ1-1,TRBV9,.,TGTGCCAGCAGCGTCGACAGGGGCGCGGAAGCTTTCTTT,CASSVDRGAEAFF
TRBD2,TRBJ2-7,TRBV10-3,.,TGTGCCAGCAGGCCGATGACTAGCGGCGGCGGGGAGCAGTACTTC,CASRPMTSGGGEQYF
.,TRBJ1-6,TRBV10-1,many,TGCGCCAGCGCTGCGACCTATAATTCACCCCTCCACTTT,CASAATYNSPLHF
TRBD2,TRBJ2-5,TRBV10-3,.,TGTGCCATCAGTTCGGGACTAGCGGGGCGCTGGGGGGAGACCCAGTACTTC,CAISSGLAGRWGETQYF
TRBD1,TRBJ1-5,TRBV19,many,TGTGCCAGTACAAAGCCAGGGGGCGGCAATCAGCCCCAGCATTTT,CASTKPGGGNQPQHF
.,TRBJ2-5,TRBV7-2,many,TGTGCCAGCAGCTCCCACGGGACCCAGTACTTC,CASSSHGTQYF
.,TRBJ2-7,TRBV7-2,few,TGTGCCAGCAGCTTTATCGTCGGCGAGCAGTACTTC,CASSFIVGEQYF
TRBD2,TRBJ2-3,TRBV24-1,.,TGTGCCACCAGCGACCGGATAGCGGGAGCGAGCACAGATACGCAGTATTTT,CATSDRIAGASTDTQYF
.,TRBJ1-5,TRBV9,.,TGTGCCAGCAGTTCTCGCCAGACAGGACTTCAGCCCCAGCATTTT,CASSSRQTGLQPQHF
TRBD1,TRBJ2-5,TRBV5-4,once,TGTGCCTGCAGCTTGATACAGGGGGGAGAGACCCAGTACTTC,CACSLIQGGETQYF
TRBD2,TRBJ2-7,TRBV6-5,.,TGTGCCAGCAGTTACACCGGGACTAGCGGACTATCCCAGTACTTC,CASSYTGTSGLSQYF
.,TRBJ2-5,TRBV7-3,.,TGTGCCGGCAGTTACTCGAGGGTTCGAGAGACCCAGTACTTC,CAGSYSRVRETQYF
TRBD1,TRBJ1-6,TRBV20-1,.,TGCAGTGCTTCGGACAGGCGGAATTCACCCCTCCACTTT,CSASDRRNSPLHF
.,TRBJ1-1,TRBV7-9,.,TGTGCCAGCAGTCCCCCGGACTGGGAAGGGGTGAACACTGAAGCTTTCTTT,CASSPPDWEGVNTEAFF
.,TRBJ1-6,TRBV2,.,TGTGCCAGCAGTGACGCCACTTTGGCCCTCCACTTT,CASSDATLALHF
.,TRBJ2-7,TRBV7-2,.,TGTGCCAGCAGCTTGCGACAGGGAGGATTCGGCGTATACGAGCAGTACTTC,CASSLRQGGFGVYEQYF